The entry that follows covers one TCR beta chain sequence. Participant age was roughly 18 to 90 years, and participants resided in roughly 25 US areas. Participants reported their clinical history, and cohort assignment relied on those reports. The data are from a study of blood T cell repertoires in COVID-19. Overall study context: Sources were T cells, B-cell-depleted T cells, or PBMCs; the material itself was cDNA or gDNA.

The method was immunoSEQ multiplex PCR; TCRdb's version includes in-frame clones alone and lacks a portion of them. Of over 350,000 clones in the sample, nearly 90% were seen once. V gave up 3 bases and J gave up 9 bases, with 9 bases separating them. Germline V CDR1 and CDR2: MGHRA, YSYEKL. CDR3 length: 12 residues. The sequence derives from a woman aged 18-30 years with acute COVID-19. The chain recombines TRBV4-1 with TRBJ1-5; D call uncertain. Sequencing was done on a sample of PBMCs or T cells enriched from blood (not recorded which). DNA of the CDR3: TGCGCCAGCAGCCACCCGGGAGGGCCCCAGCATTTT. It codes for CASSHPGGPQHF.